The rows below give T cell receptor beta chains drawn from one sample of a study of shared clonotypes between healthy human individuals. Here immunoSEQ multiplex PCR was the method, and the copy in TCRdb shows in-frame clones only, minus some. The sample lists around 700,000 clones, around 72% occurring once. Material for sequencing was memory CD4+ T cells sorted from blood. These receptor sequences come from a woman in her twenties or thirties in good health. Both conserved end residues are part of each CDR3. Each record gives: D gene, J gene, V gene, clone size, CDR3 protein, CDR3 DNA. The D gene is left open where the match is weak. Clone size, where shown, is once, few, many, or a class for clones that have expanded.

>TRBD1|TRBJ1-2|TRBV29-1|once
CSARQGGDYGYTF
TGCAGCGCCAGACAGGGGGGTGACTATGGCTACACCTTC
>TRBD2|TRBJ2-2|TRBV27|NA
CASKLGLAATGELFF
TGTGCCAGTAAACTGGGACTAGCTGCGACCGGGGAGCTGTTTTTT
>TRBD1|TRBJ1-2|TRBV2|NA
CASSDPQGPVGYTF
TGTGCCAGCAGTGACCCACAGGGGCCGGTTGGCTACACCTTC
>NA|TRBJ2-7|TRBV2|NA
CASSATYYEQYF
TGTGCCAGCAGCGCTACCTACTACGAGCAGTACTTC
>TRBD1|TRBJ2-1|TRBV5-1|NA
CASSLQAQGINNEQFF
TGCGCCAGCAGCTTGCAGGCACAGGGGATTAACAATGAGCAGTTCTTC
>TRBD1|TRBJ2-7|TRBV5-1|NA
CASSSLTGGSEQYF
TGCGCCAGCAGCTCCCTGACAGGGGGCAGCGAGCAGTACTTC
>NA|TRBJ2-7|TRBV12-2|once
CASRLGAGTSGRVQYF
TGTGCAAGTCGCTTAGGTGCCGGGACTAGCGGGAGAGTGCAGTACTTC
>NA|TRBJ2-2|TRBV5-1|NA
CASSLVRVTTGELFF
TGCGCCAGCAGCTTGGTACGGGTAACAACCGGGGAGCTGTTTTTT
>TRBD2|TRBJ2-3|TRBV4-1|few
CASSLSESAGGAHTQYF
TGCGCCAGCAGCCTATCCGAGTCCGCGGGAGGGGCGCATACGCAGTATTTT
>TRBD2|TRBJ2-7|TRBV4-1|NA
CASSQERLAGVYEQYF
TGCGCCAGCAGCCAAGAAAGACTAGCGGGCGTCTACGAGCAGTACTTC
>NA|TRBJ2-3|TRBV5-1|NA
CASSLYGRGTDTQYF
TGCGCCAGCAGCTTGTACGGGAGAGGCACAGATACGCAGTATTTT
>NA|TRBJ1-2|TRBV7-9|NA
CASSFGPNYGYTF
TGTGCCAGCAGCTTTGGGCCTAACTATGGCTACACCTTC
>TRBD1|TRBJ2-1|TRBV2|many
CASQTIGQGSLQLF
TGTGCCAGCCAAACGATTGGACAGGGCTCTTTACAGCTCTTC
>NA|TRBJ2-7|TRBV11-2|NA
CASSLDYNIGYEQYF
TGTGCCAGCAGCTTAGATTATAATATAGGTTACGAGCAGTACTTC
>TRBD2|TRBJ2-3|TRBV4-2|NA
CASRPLAGGEDTQYF
TGTGCCAGCAGACCTCTAGCGGGAGGGGAAGATACGCAGTATTTT
>NA|TRBJ2-7|TRBV28|many
CASSPTFKLEQYF
TGTGCCAGCAGTCCAACCTTCAAGCTTGAGCAGTACTTC
>NA|TRBJ1-5|TRBV25-1|NA
CASSEFGDTNQPQHF
TGTGCCAGCAGTGAATTCGGGGACACCAATCAGCCCCAGCATTTT
>NA|TRBJ2-3|TRBV5-1|NA
CASSFPTGADTQYF
TGCGCCAGCAGCTTTCCAACGGGAGCGGATACGCAGTATTTT
>TRBD2|TRBJ2-7|TRBV15|NA
CATSRDRTSRSAQYF
TGTGCCACCAGCAGAGATCGGACTAGTCGGTCCGCGCAGTACTTC
>NA|TRBJ2-1|TRBV19|few
CASSTLEGGRDEQFF
TGTGCCAGTAGTACCCTGGAGGGCGGACGGGATGAGCAGTTCTTC
>TRBD2|TRBJ2-7|TRBV9|NA
CASSGTSDYEQYF
TGTGCCAGCAGCGGGACTAGCGATTACGAGCAGTACTTC
>NA|TRBJ1-2|TRBV25-1|few
CASSERAVGYTF
TGTGCCAGCAGTGAACGGGCAGTTGGCTACACCTTC
>TRBD2|TRBJ2-1|TRBV4-1|NA
CASSQDPRGDSYNEQFF
TGCGCCAGCAGCCAAGATCCCCGGGGGGACTCCTACAATGAGCAGTTCTTC
>NA|TRBJ2-1|TRBV18|NA
CASSPSWNNEQFF
TGTGCCAGCTCACCGAGTTGGAACAATGAGCAGTTCTTC
>NA|TRBJ1-3|TRBV9|NA
CASSAQTQGPGNTIYF
TGTGCCAGCAGCGCGCAGACCCAGGGGCCGGGAAACACCATATATTTT
>NA|TRBJ1-2|TRBV28|NA
CASSFGQNYGYTF
TGTGCCAGCAGTTTTGGGCAGAACTATGGCTACACCTTC
>NA|TRBJ2-4|TRBV29-1|NA
CSVVEGGNIQYF
TGCAGCGTTGTGGAGGGGGGAAACATTCAGTACTTC
>NA|TRBJ1-2|TRBV18|once
CASSPAQGSANYGYTF
TGTGCCAGCTCACCAGCTCAGGGGTCGGCTAACTATGGCTACACCTTC
>TRBD2|TRBJ2-1|TRBV10-3|NA
CAISEREKDEQFF
TGTGCCATCAGCGAGCGGGAGAAAGATGAGCAGTTCTTC
>TRBD2|TRBJ2-2|TRBV6-1|few
CASSGLAWNTGELFF
TGTGCCAGCAGTGGACTAGCGTGGAACACCGGGGAGCTGTTTTTT
>NA|TRBJ1-1|TRBV6-1|NA
CASSESGQLNTEAFF
TGTGCCAGCAGTGAGTCTGGACAGCTGAACACTGAAGCTTTCTTT
>TRBD2|TRBJ2-7|TRBV27|NA
CASSSGGSPYEQYF
TGTGCCAGCAGTTCCGGCGGGAGCCCCTACGAGCAGTACTTC
>NA|TRBJ2-7|TRBV28|NA
CASSLSPFEQYF
TGTGCCAGCAGTTTAAGTCCTTTCGAGCAGTACTTC
>NA|TRBJ2-7|TRBV29-1|NA
CSVEDRPYEQYF
TGCAGCGTTGAAGATCGCCCCTACGAGCAGTACTTC
>TRBD1|TRBJ2-7|TRBV6-4|NA
CASSRFQGARYEQYF
TGTGCCAGCAGTCGATTCCAGGGGGCGCGCTACGAGCAGTACTTC
>NA|TRBJ2-3|TRBV5-1|NA
CASSLSSTDTQYF
TGCGCCAGCAGCTTATCGAGCACAGATACGCAGTATTTT
>NA|TRBJ2-7|TRBV5-4|NA
CASSTGGGQLYEQYF
TGTGCCAGCAGCACAGGAGGGGGACAGCTCTACGAGCAGTACTTC
>NA|TRBJ2-5|TRBV5-1|NA
CASSLSAGQETQYF
TGCGCCAGCAGCTTATCGGCGGGACAAGAGACCCAGTACTTC
>NA|TRBJ1-1|TRBV25-1|NA
CASSDPRRGDTEAFF
TGTGCCAGCAGTGACCCCCGTAGGGGAGACACTGAAGCTTTCTTT
>NA|TRBJ1-4|TRBV19|NA
CASSIRAVANEKLFF
TGTGCCAGTAGTATAAGGGCCGTGGCTAATGAAAAACTGTTTTTT
>TRBD2|TRBJ2-5|TRBV27|many
CASSPTRGVRQETQYF
TGTGCCAGCAGTCCCACCCGGGGGGTTCGTCAGGAGACCCAGTACTTC
>TRBD1|TRBJ1-2|TRBV4-2|NA
CASSQDREFGYTF
TGTGCCAGCAGCCAGGACAGGGAGTTTGGCTACACCTTC
>NA|TRBJ1-3|TRBV27|NA
CASSLTGSSGNTIYF
TGTGCCAGCAGTTTAACAGGGAGCTCTGGAAACACCATATATTTT
>NA|TRBJ2-2|TRBV27|NA
CASSPSFPGDIRGLFF
TGTGCCAGCAGTCCCTCTTTTCCAGGGGATATTCGCGGGCTGTTTTTT
>NA|TRBJ2-7|TRBV27|NA
CASSLDRTYEQYF
TGTGCCAGCAGCCTGGACAGAACCTACGAGCAGTACTTC
>TRBD2|TRBJ2-7|TRBV11-2|many
CASSLAAGGEWEQYF
TGTGCCAGCAGCTTAGCGGCGGGAGGCGAATGGGAGCAGTACTTC
>TRBD2|TRBJ2-1|TRBV2|NA
CASSLVGLAGSYNEQFF
TGTGCCAGCAGTTTAGTAGGTCTAGCGGGAAGTTACAATGAGCAGTTCTTC
>TRBD2|TRBJ2-7|TRBV4-2|NA
CASSQERGLAAYEQYF
TGTGCCAGCAGCCAAGAGCGAGGACTAGCGGCCTACGAGCAGTACTTC
>NA|TRBJ1-2|TRBV5-1|NA
CASSPQEVGGYTF
TGCGCCAGCAGCCCGCAGGAGGTTGGGGGCTACACCTTC
>NA|TRBJ1-2|TRBV19|NA
CASSRDRIYGYTF
TGTGCCAGTAGTCGAGACAGGATCTATGGCTACACCTTC
>NA|TRBJ2-1|TRBV15|once
CATSREPADYNEQFF
TGTGCCACCAGCAGAGAACCAGCGGACTACAATGAGCAGTTCTTC
>TRBD2|TRBJ2-1|TRBV5-6|few
CASSLFSGRTNEQFF
TGTGCCAGCAGCCTGTTTAGCGGGAGGACGAATGAGCAGTTCTTC
>NA|TRBJ2-5|TRBV7-7|NA
CASSRGQGAETQYF
TGTGCCAGCAGCCGAGGTCAGGGAGCGGAGACCCAGTACTTC
>TRBD1|TRBJ1-1|TRBV7-9|NA
CASSSLQGLNTEAFF
TGTGCCAGCAGCTCCTTACAGGGGTTAAACACTGAAGCTTTCTTT
>NA|TRBJ1-2|TRBV19|NA
CASDLREKWLKDYGYTF
TGTGCCAGCGATCTCAGGGAAAAATGGTTAAAGGACTATGGCTACACCTTC
>TRBD1|TRBJ1-4|TRBV27|NA
CASSIYRGFGEKLFF
TGTGCCAGCAGTATTTACAGGGGATTCGGGGAAAAACTGTTTTTT
>TRBD1|TRBJ1-1|TRBV5-4|NA
CASRSDRVTEAFF
TGTGCCAGCAGATCGGACAGGGTCACTGAAGCTTTCTTT
>NA|TRBJ1-3|TRBV15|NA
CATSKGSGGNTIYF
TGTGCCACCAGTAAAGGAAGTGGCGGAAACACCATATATTTT